This T cell receptor beta chain was found in a study of T cell responses to AZD1222 COVID-19 vaccine. Profiling relied on immunoSEQ multiplex PCR, and the TCRdb table lists in-frame clones only, not all of them. The sample has roughly 70,000 clones; more than 75% are singletons. The length of the CDR3 is 15 residues. Germline V gives CDR1 MDHEN, CDR2 SYDVKM. V lost 6 bases and J 4 bases, leaving 18 bases between the germline ends. Study-wide points: Vaccine-associated CD4 TCRs spanned spike, dominant at 160-218 and 743-854. In all cases, repertoires were sampled only after the peak T cell response. Spike-specific TCRs gained breadth and depth after people received two AZD1222 doses.

As regards this clone: Its antigen is unidentified.

The J gene is TRBJ1-2, the V gene TRBV28, with D uncertain. The sequenced sample was peripheral blood, obtained 28 days after the second dose of the MenACWY control vaccine. This sequence originates from an adult who received the MenACWY meningococcal vaccine as a control. CDR3 protein: CASSPGPGILYGYTF. CDR3 bases: TGTGCCAGCAGCCCCGGGCCGGGGATCCTCTATGGCTACACCTTC.